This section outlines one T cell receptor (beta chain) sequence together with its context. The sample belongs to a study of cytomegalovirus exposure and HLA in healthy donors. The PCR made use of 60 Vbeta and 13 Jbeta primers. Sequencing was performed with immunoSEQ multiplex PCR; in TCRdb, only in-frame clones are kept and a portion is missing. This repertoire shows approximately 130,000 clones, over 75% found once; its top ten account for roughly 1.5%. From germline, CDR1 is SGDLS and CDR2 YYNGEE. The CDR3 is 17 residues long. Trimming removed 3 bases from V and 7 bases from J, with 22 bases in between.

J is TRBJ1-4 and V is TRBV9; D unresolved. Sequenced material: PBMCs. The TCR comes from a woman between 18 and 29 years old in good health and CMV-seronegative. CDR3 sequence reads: CASSDFPGEEEVEKLFF. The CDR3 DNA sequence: TGTGCCAGCAGCGATTTTCCGGGAGAAGAGGAGGTTGAAAAACTGTTTTTT.